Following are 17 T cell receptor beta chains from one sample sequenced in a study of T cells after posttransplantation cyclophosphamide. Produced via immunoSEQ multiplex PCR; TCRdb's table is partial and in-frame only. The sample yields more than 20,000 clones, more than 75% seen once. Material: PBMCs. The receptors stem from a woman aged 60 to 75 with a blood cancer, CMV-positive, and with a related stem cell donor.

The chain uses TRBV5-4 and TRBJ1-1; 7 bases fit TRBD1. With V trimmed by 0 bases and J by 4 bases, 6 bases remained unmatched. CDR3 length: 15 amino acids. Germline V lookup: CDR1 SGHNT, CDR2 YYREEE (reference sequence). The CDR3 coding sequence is TGTGCCAGCAGCTTGGGGAGGGGGCTGGGCACTGAAGCTTTCTTT. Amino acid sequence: CASSLGRGLGTEAFF.

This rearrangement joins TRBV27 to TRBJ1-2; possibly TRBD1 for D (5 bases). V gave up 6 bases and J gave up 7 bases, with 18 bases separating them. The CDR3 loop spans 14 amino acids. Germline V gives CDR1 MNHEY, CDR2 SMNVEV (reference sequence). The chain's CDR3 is CASSLAGGFLGYTF. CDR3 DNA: TGTGCCAGCAGCCTTGCGGGGGGGTTTCTTGGCTACACCTTC.

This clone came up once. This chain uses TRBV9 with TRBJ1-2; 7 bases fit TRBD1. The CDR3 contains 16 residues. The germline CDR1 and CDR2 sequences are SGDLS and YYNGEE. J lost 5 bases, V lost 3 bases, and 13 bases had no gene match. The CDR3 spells CASSAERWQGGYGYTF. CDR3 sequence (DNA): TGTGCCAGCAGCGCCGAACGTTGGCAGGGGGGTTATGGCTACACCTTC.

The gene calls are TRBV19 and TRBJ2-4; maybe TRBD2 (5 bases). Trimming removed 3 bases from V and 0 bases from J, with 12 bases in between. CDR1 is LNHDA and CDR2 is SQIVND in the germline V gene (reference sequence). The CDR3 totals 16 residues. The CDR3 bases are TGTGCCAGTAGTATGCGGGCTGCCCTAGCCAAAAACATTCAGTACTTC. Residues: CASSMRAALAKNIQYF.

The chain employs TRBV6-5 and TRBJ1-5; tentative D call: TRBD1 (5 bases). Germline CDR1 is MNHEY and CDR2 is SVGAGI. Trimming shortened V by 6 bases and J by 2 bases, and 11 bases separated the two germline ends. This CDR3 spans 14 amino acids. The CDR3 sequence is CASSLTGGNQPQHF. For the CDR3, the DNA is TGTGCCAGCAGCCTGACGGGGGGCAATCAGCCCCAGCATTTT.

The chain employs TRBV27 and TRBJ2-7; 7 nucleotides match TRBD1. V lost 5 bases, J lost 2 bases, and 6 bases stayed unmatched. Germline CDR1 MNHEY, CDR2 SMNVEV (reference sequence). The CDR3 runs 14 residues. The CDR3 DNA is TGTGCCAGCAGTCTGACAGGGACCGCCTACGAGCAGTACTTC. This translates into CASSLTGTAYEQYF.

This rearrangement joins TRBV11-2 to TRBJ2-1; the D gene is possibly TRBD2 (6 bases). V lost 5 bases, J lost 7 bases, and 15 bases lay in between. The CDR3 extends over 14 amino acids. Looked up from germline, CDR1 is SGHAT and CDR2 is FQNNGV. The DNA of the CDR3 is TGTGCCAGCAGCCCACAGACTAGTGGGAATGAGCAGTTCTTC. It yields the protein CASSPQTSGNEQFF.

The CDR3 sequence is CASSPLGQGIGNTIYF. Written as DNA, the CDR3 is TGTGCCAGCAGCCCGCTGGGACAGGGAATCGGAAACACCATATATTTT. The gene calls are TRBV7-8 and TRBJ1-3; 9 bases map to TRBD1. The trim removed 5 bases at V and 4 bases at J, leaving 9 bases unmatched. The length of the CDR3 is 16 residues. Germline assignment: CDR1 SGHVS and CDR2 FQNEAQ.

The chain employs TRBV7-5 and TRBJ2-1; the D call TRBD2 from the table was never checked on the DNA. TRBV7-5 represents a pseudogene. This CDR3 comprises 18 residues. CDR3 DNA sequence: TGTGCCAGAAGCTTGAGACTAGCGGGACCTAGCTCCTACAATGAGCAGTTCTTC. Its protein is CARSLRLAGPSSYNEQFF.

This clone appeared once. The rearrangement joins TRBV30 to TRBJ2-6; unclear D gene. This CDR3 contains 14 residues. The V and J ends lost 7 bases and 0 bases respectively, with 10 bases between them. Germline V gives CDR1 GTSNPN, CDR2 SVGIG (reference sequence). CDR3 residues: CASSGNSGANVLTF. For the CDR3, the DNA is TGTGCCTCCAGTGGTAACTCTGGGGCCAACGTCCTGACTTTC. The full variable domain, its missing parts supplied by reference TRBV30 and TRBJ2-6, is SQTIHQWPATLVQPVGSPLSLECTVEGTSNPNLYWYRQAAGRGLQLLFYSVGIGQISSEVPQNLSASRPQDRQFILSSKKLLLSDSGFYLCASSGNSGANVLTFGAGSRLTVL.

The CDR3 is CASSFVVQGYGYTF. In nucleotides, the CDR3 is TGTGCCAGCAGCTTTGTAGTTCAGGGTTATGGCTACACCTTC. The chain links TRBV7-9 to TRBJ1-2; a weak D match, TRBD1 (5 bases). This CDR3 has 14 residues. Between the trimmed V and J ends, which lost 3 bases and 5 bases, there was a span of 13 bases. Germline CDR1 reads SEHNR; CDR2 reads FQNEAQ (reference sequence).

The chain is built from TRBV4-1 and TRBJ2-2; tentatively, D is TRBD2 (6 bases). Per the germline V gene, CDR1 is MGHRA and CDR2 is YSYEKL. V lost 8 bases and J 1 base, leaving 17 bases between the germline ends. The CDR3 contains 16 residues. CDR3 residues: CASGAGGGGNTGELFF. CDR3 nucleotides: TGCGCCAGCGGGGCCGGTGGGGGAGGGAACACCGGGGAGCTGTTTTTT.

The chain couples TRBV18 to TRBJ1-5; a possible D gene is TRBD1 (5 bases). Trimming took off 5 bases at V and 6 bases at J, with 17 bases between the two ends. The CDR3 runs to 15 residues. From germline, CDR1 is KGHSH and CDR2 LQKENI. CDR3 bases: TGTGCCAGCTCAACCCAGCAGGGCGCGAGTCAGCCCCAGCATTTT. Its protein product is CASSTQQGASQPQHF.

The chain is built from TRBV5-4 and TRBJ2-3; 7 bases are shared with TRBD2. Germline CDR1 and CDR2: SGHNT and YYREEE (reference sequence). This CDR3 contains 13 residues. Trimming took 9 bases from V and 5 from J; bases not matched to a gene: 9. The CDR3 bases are TGTGCCAACTTCGCCCGGGAGGAAGATACGCAGTATTTT. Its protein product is CANFAREEDTQYF.

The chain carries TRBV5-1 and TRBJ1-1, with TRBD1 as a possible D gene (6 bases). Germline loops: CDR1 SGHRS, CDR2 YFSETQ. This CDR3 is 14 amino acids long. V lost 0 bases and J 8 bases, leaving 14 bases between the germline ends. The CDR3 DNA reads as TGCGCCAGCAGCTTGGGTCGGCAGGGGATCGAAGCTTTCTTT. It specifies CASSLGRQGIEAFF.

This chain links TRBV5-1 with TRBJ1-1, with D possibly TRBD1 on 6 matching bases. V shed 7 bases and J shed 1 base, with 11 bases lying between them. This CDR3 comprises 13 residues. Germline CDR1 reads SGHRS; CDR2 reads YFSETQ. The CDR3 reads CASQDSSNTEAFF. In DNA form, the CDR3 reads TGCGCCAGCCAGGACAGCTCGAACACTGAAGCTTTCTTT. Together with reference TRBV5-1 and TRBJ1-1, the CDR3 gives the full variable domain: KAGVTQTPRYLIKTRGQQVTLSCSPISGHRSVSWYQQTPGQGLQFLFEYFSETQRNKGNFPGRFSGRQFSNSRSEMNVSTLELGDSALYLCASQDSSNTEAFFGQGTRLTVV.

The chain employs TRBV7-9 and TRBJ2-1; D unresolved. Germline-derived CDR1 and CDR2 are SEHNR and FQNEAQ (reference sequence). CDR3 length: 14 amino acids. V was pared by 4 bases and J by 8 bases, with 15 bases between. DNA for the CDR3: TGTGCCAGCAGCTCGTTAAACCAGTTCGATGAGCAGTTCTTC. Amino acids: CASSSLNQFDEQFF.